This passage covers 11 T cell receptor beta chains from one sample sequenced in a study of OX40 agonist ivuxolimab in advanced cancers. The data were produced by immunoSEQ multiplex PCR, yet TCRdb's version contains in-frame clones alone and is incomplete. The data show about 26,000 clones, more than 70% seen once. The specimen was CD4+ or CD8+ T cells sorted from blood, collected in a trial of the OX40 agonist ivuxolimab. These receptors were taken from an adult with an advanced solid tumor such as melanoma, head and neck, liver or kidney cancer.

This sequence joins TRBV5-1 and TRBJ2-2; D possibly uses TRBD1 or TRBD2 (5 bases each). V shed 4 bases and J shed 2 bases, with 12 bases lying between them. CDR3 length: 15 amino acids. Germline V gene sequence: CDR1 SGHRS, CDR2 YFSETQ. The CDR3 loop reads CASSPRDHNTGELFF. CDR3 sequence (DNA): TGCGCCAGCAGCCCGAGGGACCACAACACCGGGGAGCTGTTTTTT.

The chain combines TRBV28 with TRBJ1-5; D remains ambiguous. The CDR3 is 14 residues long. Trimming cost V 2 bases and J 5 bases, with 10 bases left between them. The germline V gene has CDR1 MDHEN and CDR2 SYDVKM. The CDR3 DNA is TGTGCCAGCAGTTTAAGGAGCACTTATCAGCCCCAGCATTTT. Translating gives CASSLRSTYQPQHF.

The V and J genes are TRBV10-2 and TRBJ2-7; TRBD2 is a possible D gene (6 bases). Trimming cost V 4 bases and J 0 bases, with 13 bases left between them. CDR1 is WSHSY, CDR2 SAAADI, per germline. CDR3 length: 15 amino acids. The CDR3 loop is CASSVGGSNSYEQYF. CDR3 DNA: TGCGCCAGCAGTGTCGGAGGGTCCAACTCCTACGAGCAGTACTTC.

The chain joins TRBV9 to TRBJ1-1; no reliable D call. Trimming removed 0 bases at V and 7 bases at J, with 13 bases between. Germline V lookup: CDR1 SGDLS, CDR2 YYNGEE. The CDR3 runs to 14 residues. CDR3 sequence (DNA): TGTGCCAGCAGCGTAGAAGGGTGGGCAGGTGAAGCTTTCTTT. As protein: CASSVEGWAGEAFF.

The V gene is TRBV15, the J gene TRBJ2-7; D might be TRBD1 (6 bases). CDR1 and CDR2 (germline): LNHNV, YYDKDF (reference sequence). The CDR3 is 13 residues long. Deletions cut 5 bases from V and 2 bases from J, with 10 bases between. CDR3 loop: CATSLDRTYEQYF. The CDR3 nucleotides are TGTGCCACCAGCCTTGACAGGACCTACGAGCAGTACTTC.

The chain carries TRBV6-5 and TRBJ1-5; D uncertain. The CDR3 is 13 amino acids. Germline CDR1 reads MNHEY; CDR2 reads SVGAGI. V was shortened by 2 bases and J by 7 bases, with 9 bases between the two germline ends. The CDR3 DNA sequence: TGTGCCAGCAGTTACAGTGAGGAGCAGCCCCAGCATTTT. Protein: CASSYSEEQPQHF.

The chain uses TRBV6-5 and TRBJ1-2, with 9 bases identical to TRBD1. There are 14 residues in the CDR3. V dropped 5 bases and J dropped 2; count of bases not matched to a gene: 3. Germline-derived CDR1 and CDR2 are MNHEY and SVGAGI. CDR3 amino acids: CASSRQGENYGYTF. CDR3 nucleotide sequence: TGTGCCAGCAGTCGACAGGGGGAGAACTATGGCTACACCTTC.

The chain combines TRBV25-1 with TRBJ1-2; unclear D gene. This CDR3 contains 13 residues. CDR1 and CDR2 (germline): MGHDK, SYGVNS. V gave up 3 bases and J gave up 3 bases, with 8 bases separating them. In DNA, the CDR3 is TGTGCCAGCAGTGATCAATGGGACTATGGCTACACCTTC. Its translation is CASSDQWDYGYTF.

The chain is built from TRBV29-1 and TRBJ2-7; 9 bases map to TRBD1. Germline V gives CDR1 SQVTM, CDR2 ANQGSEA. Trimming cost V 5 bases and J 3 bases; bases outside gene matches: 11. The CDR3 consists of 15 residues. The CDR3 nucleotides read TGCAGCGTTACCGGAGTGGGACAGGGACGCTACGAGCAGTACTTC. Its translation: CSVTGVGQGRYEQYF.

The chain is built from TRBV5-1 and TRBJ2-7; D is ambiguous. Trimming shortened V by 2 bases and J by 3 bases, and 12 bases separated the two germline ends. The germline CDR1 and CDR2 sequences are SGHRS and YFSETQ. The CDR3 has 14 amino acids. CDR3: CASSLSYSDYEQYF. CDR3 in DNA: TGCGCCAGCAGCTTAAGCTACAGTGACTACGAGCAGTACTTC.

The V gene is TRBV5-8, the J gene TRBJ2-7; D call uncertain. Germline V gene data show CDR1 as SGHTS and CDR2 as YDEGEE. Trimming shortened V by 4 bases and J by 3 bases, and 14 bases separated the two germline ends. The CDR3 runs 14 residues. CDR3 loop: CASSPFGQSYEQYF. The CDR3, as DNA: TGTGCCAGCAGCCCTTTCGGGCAGAGCTACGAGCAGTACTTC.